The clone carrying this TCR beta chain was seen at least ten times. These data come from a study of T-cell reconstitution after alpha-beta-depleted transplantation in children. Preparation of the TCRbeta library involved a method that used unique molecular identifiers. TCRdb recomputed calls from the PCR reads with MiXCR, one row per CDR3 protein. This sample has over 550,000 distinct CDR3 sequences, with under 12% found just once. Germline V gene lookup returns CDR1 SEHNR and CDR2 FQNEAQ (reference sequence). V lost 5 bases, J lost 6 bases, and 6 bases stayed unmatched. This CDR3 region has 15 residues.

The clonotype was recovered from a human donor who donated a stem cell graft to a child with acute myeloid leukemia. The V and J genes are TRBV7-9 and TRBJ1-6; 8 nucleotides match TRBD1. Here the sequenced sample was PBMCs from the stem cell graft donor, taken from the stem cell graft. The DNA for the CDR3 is TGTGCCAGCAGCCATCAGGGGGCTGGTAATTCACCCCTCCACTTT. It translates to CASSHQGAGNSPLHF.